This T cell receptor (beta chain) was documented in a study of Graves' ophthalmopathy and Graves' hyperthyroidism. Study context: Sampling took place at initial diagnosis, with peripheral blood obtained before any treatment.

Whole-study results and caveats: As the model predicted ophthalmopathy progression, it achieved a sensitivity of 65% to 71% and a specificity of about 72%.

Researchers took RNA transcripts and amplified TCR beta CDR3 regions from them. RT-PCR in the first round used HTBI primers; a second-round multiplex PCR followed. MiXCR, applied by TCRdb to the multiplex PCR reads, yields one record per CDR3 protein. The sample lists around 400,000 distinct CDR3 sequences; 20% to 25% were seen once. The V and J ends lost 0 bases and 7 bases respectively, with 14 bases between them. The CDR3 runs 14 residues. Germline V gives CDR1 SGHRS, CDR2 YFSETQ. About this clonotype: Its antigen is currently unknown.

This TCR came from a woman under 30 with stable Graves' hyperthyroidism. The chain combines TRBV5-1 with TRBJ2-7; D remains ambiguous. Sequenced: peripheral blood. This chain's CDR3 is CASSLDNVFREQYF. CDR3 nucleotides: TGCGCCAGCAGCTTGGATAACGTTTTTAGAGAGCAGTACTTC.